One and the same sample provided the 18 T cell receptor beta chains below, sequenced in a study of identical twins. A single record per CDR3 protein comes from TCRdb applying MiXCR to the 5' RACE reads. The top ten hold 1.6% of the sample, which has around 650,000 distinct CDR3 sequences, about 7.6% seen once. The data also belong to a second study, concerning yellow fever vaccine responses in identical twins.

Material: PBMCs. These receptors were obtained from a woman between 18 and 29 years old in good health.

In its sample, this clonotype was seen a few times. V and J are TRBV28 and TRBJ2-5; 10 bases are shared with TRBD1. J lost 0 bases, V lost 3 bases, and 19 bases had no gene match. There are 21 residues in the CDR3. CDR1 and CDR2 from the germline V gene are MDHEN and SYDVKM. The CDR3 nucleotides are TGTGCCAGCAGTTTCAGGAAGGACAGGGGGGCGAAAGGGATCGACCAAGAGACCCAGTACTTC. It yields the protein CASSFRKDRGAKGIDQETQYF. Filled out from reference TRBV28 and TRBJ2-5, the complete variable domain reads DVKVTQSSRYLVKRTGEKVFLECVQDMDHENMFWYRQDPGLGLRLIYFSYDVKMKEKGDIPEGYSVSREKKERFSLILESASTNQTSMYLCASSFRKDRGAKGIDQETQYFGPGTRLLVL.

V and J are TRBV4-1 and TRBJ2-2; 8 positions agree with TRBD2. Per the germline V gene, CDR1 is MGHRA and CDR2 is YSYEKL. This CDR3 region has 17 residues. V lost 0 bases to trimming and J lost 4 bases; unmatched junction nucleotides: 7. CDR3 DNA: TGCGCCAGCAGCCAAGATTCCGGGGGGGGGTTCACCGGGGAGCTGTTTTTT. Its protein is CASSQDSGGGFTGELFF.

This clonotype has a count of ten or more. A junction boundary mismatches the germline segment, possibly from a read error. The chain employs TRBV4-1 and TRBJ2-1; D is unresolved. Germline V gene data show CDR1 as MGHRA and CDR2 as YSYEKL. The CDR3 is made up of 13 amino acids. The DNA for the CDR3 is TGCGCCAGCAGCCAAGAAGGGCTTCCTAGGGTATGGTTC. It encodes CASSQEGLPRVWF.

This clonotype has a handful of counts. This sequence joins TRBV7-8 and TRBJ2-5, with 9 bases that match TRBD2. CDR1 and CDR2 (germline): SGHVS, FQNEAQ. With 5 bases clipped from V and 5 bases from J, the junction kept 9 bases outside the gene matches. The length of the CDR3 is 15 residues. The CDR3 loop is CASSDGLATGETQYF. The CDR3 DNA reads TGTGCCAGCAGCGACGGACTAGCGACGGGGGAGACCCAGTACTTC.

The table lists this clonotype with many counts. The chain carries TRBV7-9 and TRBJ1-1; no clear D. The CDR3 totals 13 residues. The germline CDR1 and CDR2 sequences are SEHNR and FQNEAQ (reference sequence). The V end lost 5 bases, the J end lost 4 bases, and 11 bases lay between the germline ends. Here the CDR3 reads CASSPARGTEAFF. As DNA, the CDR3 is TGTGCCAGCAGCCCTGCAAGAGGCACTGAAGCTTTCTTT.

The chain uses TRBV7-9 and TRBJ2-7, with no clear D. The CDR3 runs to 13 residues. Between the trimmed V and J ends, which lost 1 base and 6 bases, there was a span of 10 bases. Germline assignment: CDR1 SEHNR and CDR2 FQNEAQ (reference sequence). The CDR3 loop reads CASSLVAAGEQYV. The CDR3 region has the DNA TGTGCCAGCAGCTTAGTTGCGGCAGGCGAGCAGTACGTC.

In its sample, this clonotype was seen many times. This sequence joins TRBV12-3 or TRBV12-4 and TRBJ1-4, with D unresolved. CDR3 length: 13 residues. Trimming stripped 5 bases from V and 8 bases from J, with 12 bases between. CDR3 DNA sequence: TGTGCCAGCAGTCCGTGGACGGACGAAAAACTGTTTTTT. As protein: CASSPWTDEKLFF.

This clonotype was seen many times. V and J are TRBV5-1 and TRBJ2-7, with D unresolved. This CDR3 spans 14 amino acids. The V end lost 0 bases, the J end lost 2 bases, and 9 bases lay between the germline ends. Germline-derived CDR1 and CDR2 are SGHRS and YFSETQ. CDR3 nucleotides: TGCGCCAGCAGCTTGGTAGGCACAACCTACGAGCAGTACTTC. It codes for CASSLVGTTYEQYF.

This clonotype was counted only a few times. The chain has TRBV4-1 and TRBJ2-7, with D perhaps matching TRBD1 (5 bases). Between the trimmed V and J ends, which lost 1 base and 0 bases, there was a span of 7 bases. The germline CDR1 and CDR2 sequences are MGHRA and YSYEKL. The CDR3 is made up of 14 amino acids. For the CDR3, the DNA is TGCGCCAGCAGCCAAGCCCAGGGCTCCTACGAGCAGTACGTC. Translating it yields CASSQAQGSYEQYV.

This clonotype was picked up a small number of times. The chain links TRBV12-3 or TRBV12-4 to TRBJ2-6; 7 positions match TRBD1. J lost 5 bases, V lost 2 bases, and 3 bases had no gene match. There are 15 residues in the CDR3. The CDR3 protein is CASSLRGGWANVLTF. CDR3 bases: TGTGCCAGCAGTTTACGAGGGGGCTGGGCCAACGTCCTGACTTTC.

The rearrangement uses TRBV3-1 and TRBJ1-1, with 9 bases matching TRBD1. V shed 3 bases and J 3 bases; nucleotides not matched to a gene: 5. Looked up from germline, CDR1 is LGHDT and CDR2 is YNNKEL (reference sequence). The CDR3 totals 15 residues. The CDR3 loop reads CASSQMTGGDTEAFF. As DNA, the CDR3 is TGTGCCAGCAGCCAGATGACAGGGGGGGACACTGAAGCTTTCTTT.

This clonotype was recorded a few times. The rearrangement uses TRBV3-1 and TRBJ2-7; the match to TRBD1 covers 7 bases. V was clipped by 3 bases and J by 3 bases; unmatched bases: 2. Germline V CDR1 and CDR2: LGHDT, YNNKEL (reference sequence). The CDR3 is made up of 13 amino acids. CDR3 nucleotide sequence: TGTGCCAGCAGCCAGGGACAGCACTACGAGCAGTACTTC. Translated, it gives CASSQGQHYEQYF.

In this sample, this clonotype turned up a few times. CDR3 protein: CSVESSGGNTDTQYF. CDR3 in DNA: TGCAGCGTTGAGAGTAGCGGGGGGAACACAGATACGCAGTATTTT. The chain is built from TRBV29-1 and TRBJ2-3; 10 bases line up with TRBD2. This CDR3 region has 15 residues. Losses at the gene ends were 3 bases for V and 2 bases for J; bases not matched to a gene: 5. CDR1 is SQVTM, CDR2 ANQGSEA, per germline.

This clonotype was seen at least ten times. The chain is built from TRBV12-3 or TRBV12-4 and TRBJ1-2; no clear D gene. This CDR3 has 13 residues. Trimming cost V 3 bases and J 7 bases, with 12 bases left between them. The CDR3 DNA sequence: TGTGCCAGCAGTTTCGAGGGAACGGGTGGCTACACCTTC. Protein sequence: CASSFEGTGGYTF.

This clonotype was counted only a few times. The CDR3: CASSSVITYEQYF. In DNA form, the CDR3 reads TGTGCCAGCAGTTCGGTCATCACCTACGAGCAGTACTTC. The genes are TRBV28 and TRBJ2-7; D unresolved. Trimming pared 4 bases from V and 2 bases from J, leaving 9 bases between. This CDR3 spans 13 amino acids. Germline CDR1 and CDR2: MDHEN and SYDVKM.

In this sample, this clonotype turned up a few times. V is TRBV2 and J is TRBJ2-3, with D tentatively TRBD1 or TRBD2 (5 bases each). Per the germline V gene, CDR1 is SNHLY and CDR2 is FYNNEI. CDR3 length equals 14 residues. Trimming took off 5 bases at V and 3 bases at J, with 12 bases between the two ends. The CDR3 is CASSSGRLTDTQYF. The CDR3 DNA follows: TGTGCCAGCAGTTCGGGACGGTTAACAGATACGCAGTATTTT.

This clonotype was observed at least ten times. The V and J genes are TRBV5-1 and TRBJ2-1; the D gene is possibly TRBD2 (6 bases). Trimming took off 6 bases at V and 3 bases at J, with 16 bases between the two ends. The CDR3 consists of 15 residues. From germline, CDR1 is SGHRS and CDR2 YFSETQ. CDR3 sequence (DNA): TGCGCCAGCACCCCAGGGACTGATCTCTACAATGAGCAGTTCTTC. This translates into CASTPGTDLYNEQFF.

This clonotype was observed at least ten times. V and J are TRBV20-1 and TRBJ2-3, with TRBD2 as a possible D gene (6 bases). The CDR3 consists of 14 residues. Germline V lookup: CDR1 DFQATT, CDR2 SNEGSKA (reference sequence). V lost 4 bases to trimming and J lost 2 bases, with 13 bases between them. The CDR3 region is CSAKEAGFTDTQYF. CDR3 in DNA: TGCAGTGCTAAAGAAGCGGGTTTCACAGATACGCAGTATTTT.